This T cell receptor beta chain was identified during a study of T cell responses to AZD1222 COVID-19 vaccine (dated by TCRdb to 2020 to 2023). General notes on the study: TCR sequencing covered about 230 trial participants: around 210 given two doses of AZD1222 and 26 given two doses of MenACWY control vaccine. Trial participants were enrolled into age subgroups of 18-55, 56-69 and 70-plus years, which contained approximately 150, 28 and 58 TCR-sequenced participants, respectively. Paper-wide results and their limitations: Most participants were white British and females outnumbered males, and the authors suggested that clonal diversity may have been underestimated. CD4 TCRs associated with the vaccine covered the entire spike protein, and the dominant responses were in regions 160-218 and 743-854. Conclusions about previously exposed vaccinees are limited, since just a handful of AZD1222 recipients were seropositive for SARS-CoV-2 at baseline. Epitopes outside the regions mutated in the B.1.351 and B.1.1.7 variants were reportedly recognized by nearly half of the unique spike-specific TCRs. No day 14 peak-response samples were available, so repertoires were characterized only after the peak T cell response. After two AZD1222 doses, spike-specific TCR breadth and depth were significantly higher than at day 0 and than in MenACWY recipients. In the small 56-69-year group, the increase in depth fell short of significance, most likely because of low power.

The CDR3 has 13 amino acids, counting the end cysteine and phenylalanine. Kept here is only the CDR3 DNA, which spans 39 bases and is read in frame from base 1. CDR1 and CDR2 (PRHDT, FYEKMQ) derive from the germline V gene (reference sequence). V loses 5 bases of germline sequence and J loses 6 bases, and the interval between the two ends is 13 bases. The CDR3 regions of human TCRbeta chains were analyzed by immunosequencing. Per the original workflow: TCRs in the repertoires were matched against a reference library of SARS-CoV-2-specific TCRs that had been generated with the MIRA antigen-specificity platform. Breadth was defined as the fraction of unique TCRs that were SARS-CoV-2-associated, and depth was defined as the fraction of total T cells that were SARS-CoV-2-associated. Using the MIRA data, each spike-specific TCR was mapped to the spike region that the TCR reacts to and placed in a CD4 or CD8 class. Log10-transformed breadth and depth values were compared by one-way ANOVA with Sidak's multiple comparisons tests. This immuneACCESS table, as held by TCRdb, lists in-frame sequences with V and J called but not all clones. Of the missing ones, under half trace to an unresolved V gene in checked studies; the others have no known cause. The V and J calls and the clone size are those of that table, but D and trimming were determined from the DNA. The sample contains roughly 120,000 clones, around 83% of them found a single time. 15% to 20% of the sample is in the top ten clones.

Points on this clone: This receptor's antigen is unknown. No base quality information exists; no much larger clone differs at one position.

Explained via the paper, the time point label denotes: about 28 days (+/-7) after the second vaccine dose. Because spike-specific TCR depth and breadth did not differ between the two schedules, AZD1222 recipients who got a second dose at roughly 4 weeks were pooled with those who got a second dose at roughly 12 weeks. Vaccinee samples were obtained from the UK trials COV001 and COV002, which included a single-blind randomized controlled phase 2/3 trial of AZD1222 (ChAdOx1 nCoV-19) in healthy adults. For TCRbeta chain sequencing, PBMC samples were collected from trial participants at day 0 and at day 28 after the second dose.

This clonotype originated in an adult who received the AZD1222 COVID-19 vaccine. The chain is assembled from TRBV13 and TRBJ1-1, with the D gene not clear enough to name. The specimen comprised peripheral blood, sampled 28 days after the second AZD1222 dose. The base sequence is TGTGCCAGCAGCGTGCTGCGGGGATCTGAAGCTTTCTTT. Translated, it gives CASSVLRGSEAFF.